This note documents a single T cell receptor beta chain sequence. Its antigen is unknown. Per-base quality was not reported, and no clone a single base away is much larger than it. The CDR3 measures 13 amino acids from cysteine to phenylalanine. Only the CDR3 portion is preserved as DNA: 39 bases, with reading frame beginning at the first base. CDR1 and CDR2 (SGHVS, FQNEAQ) derive from the germline V gene. V loses 5 bases of germline sequence and J loses 4 bases, and the interval between the two ends is 12 bases. The sample originates from a study of shared clonotypes between healthy human individuals (dated by TCRdb to the early 2020s). For context, the study as a whole: A couple of women and a few men aged 18 to 49 years were included in the cohort. For each donor, CD4 naive and CD4 memory were each run on three plates, CD8 naive on two plates, and CD8 memory on one plate. To estimate repertoire size and how much clonotypes are shared between individuals, the study performed deep sequencing of blood TCR repertoires from five healthy adults. To increase sequencing depth and limit assay-specific biases, different laboratories used diverse techniques to prepare libraries and sequence TCR repertoires. Each donor's leukapheresis produced roughly between roughly 0.85 and 9.5 billion PBMCs. Overall study results and their limits: Sharing across four donors was observed for approximately 4.6% of naive CD4, 3.5% of naive CD8, 2.3% of memory CD4, and about 0.4% of memory CD8 clonotypes. Rarefaction of sorted-subset datasets indicated incomplete sequencing despite the large sequencing depth. Naive subsets generally had larger estimated clonotype richness than memory subsets. Compared with non-shared clonotypes, clonotypes shared by all four sorted-subset donors had higher generation probabilities. Because the study included only a small number of donors, the genetic and exposure-history diversity represented was limited. Sampling was restricted to blood, and TCR repertoires in tissue are likely to differ from TCR repertoires in blood. Pairwise subsampling indicated that sequencing depth was expected to affect the degree of clonotype sharing among donors.

For the CD8 naive samples, CD45RO-negative cells were positively selected for CCR7, yielding a CD45RA+CCR7+ population from which TemRA cells were excluded. Donors were healthy HIV-negative adults with no recently reported acute infections or vaccinations. Only Caucasian adults living in Nashville, Tennessee, USA were represented among the donors. Blood was collected by leukapheresis, and PBMCs were isolated by Ficoll-Histopaque density gradient centrifugation and then cryopreserved in liquid nitrogen vapor phase. Analytical flow cytometry was used to check the purity and quantity of every magnetically sorted T cell population. Genomic DNA was isolated from every sorted fraction and measured by UV absorbance on a Nanodrop 2000c. Using the deep immunoSEQ assay, TCR CDR3 regions were amplified from genomic DNA by multiplex PCR. Extracted genomic DNA from each cell subset was distributed evenly across all wells of several immunoSEQ 96-well plates, and each plate was treated as a replicate. For sorted subsets, each replicate PCR was loaded with 200 ng genomic DNA, equivalent to 25,000 to 30,000 T cell genomes. Purified libraries were quantified with a Qubit 3.0 fluorometer, sized on a Bioanalyzer 2100, and re-quantified with the KAPA Library Quantification kit. Every immunoSEQ 96-well plate was sequenced on a separate single-read 150-cycle Illumina NextSeq 550 flow cell. The original methods were these. The immunoSEQ output contained only junctional sequences without quality scores, so filtering could not match that applied to full-length reads. Sequences were annotated with PyIR, a Python wrapper for IgBLAST v1.9, and V/J genes and CDR3 were assigned using IMGT germline references. Reads were filtered out if the reads had weak V/J assignments (E-value above 1e-6), no CDR3, stop codons, out-of-frame junctions, or ambiguous translated residues. A V3J clonotype was defined by an identical inferred V gene, J gene, and CDR3 amino acid sequence. Percentage overlap between repertoires was calculated by dividing the number of shared unique clonotypes by the size of the smaller repertoire. RTK rarefaction, the Chao1 estimator, and Recon v2.1 estimates of unobserved clonotypes were used to assess repertoire richness. OLGA was used to compute generation probabilities for all TCRbeta clonotypes that the gDNA method yielded from several donors. Here the immuneACCESS table is served through TCRdb, limited to in-frame sequences with V and J called. Missing clones are a known gap in these copies; in checked studies unresolved V genes cover under half, and the rest lacks a known reason. The V and J calls and clone size come from that table; D and trimming were worked out from the DNA. Recorded for this sample are about 2 million clones; approximately 94% of them occurred a single time. The ten largest clones represent 0.9% to 1.5% of the sample.

The specimen sequenced was naive CD8+ T cells sorted from blood. The sample's cell subset or site label is to be understood as: CD45RA+CCR7+. The receptor's source is a man younger than 30 in good health. Here the chain combines TRBV7-8 and TRBJ2-7, with the D gene call left open. The CDR3 protein is CASSPLEEYEQYF. The base sequence is TGTGCCAGCAGCCCACTCGAGGAGTACGAGCAGTACTTC.